The sequence of this T cell receptor beta chain was determined in a study of blood T cell repertoires in COVID-19. Study details: COVID-19 samples, acute and convalescent, were from the United States, Italy and Spain.

Generated by immunoSEQ multiplex PCR, the TCRdb table keeps only in-frame clones and is missing some. The table includes around 400,000 clones, roughly nine tenths detected once. Germline assignment: CDR1 SEHNR and CDR2 FQNEAQ (reference sequence). J lost 3 bases, V lost 4 bases, and 6 bases had no gene match. This CDR3 region has 15 residues. This TCR was sampled from a woman younger than 45 who had recovered from COVID-19. The sequenced material came from PBMCs or T cells enriched from blood (not recorded which). The genes are TRBV7-9 and TRBJ1-5; 7 bases are a match to TRBD1. The CDR3 loop reads CASSSGTAFNQPQHF. CDR3 DNA sequence: TGTGCCAGCAGCTCCGGGACAGCCTTCAATCAGCCCCAGCATTTT.